The 26 T cell receptor beta chains reported below all come from one sample, sequenced in a study of blood T cell repertoires in COVID-19. This table comes from immunoSEQ multiplex PCR, and its TCRdb copy is limited to in-frame clones, with some not included. The table shows some 150,000 clones, with 80% to 90% occurring only once. Sequenced: peripheral blood. These receptors were collected from a woman aged 35 to 49 with acute or convalescent COVID-19.

The chain joins TRBV6-1 to TRBJ2-6; TRBD1 agrees at 7 bases. V gave up 4 bases and J gave up 0 bases; unmatched junction bases: 9. The CDR3 spans 18 residues. Per germline, CDR1 MNHNS and CDR2 SASEGT. CDR3 nucleotides: TGTGCCAGCAGTGTCCCCGACAGGGACCTCTCTGGGGCCAACGTCCTGACTTTC. Translation gives CASSVPDRDLSGANVLTF.

Here the CDR3 reads CASSLRVAGRTDTQYF. The DNA of the CDR3 is TGTGCCAGCAGCTTAAGAGTAGCGGGGCGCACAGATACGCAGTATTTT. V is TRBV7-3 and J is TRBJ2-3; TRBD2 matches at 8 bases. Germline V gene lookup returns CDR1 SGHTA and CDR2 FQGTGA. V trimming: 1 base; J trimming: 1 base; junction bases outside the gene matches: 4. The CDR3 runs to 16 residues.

The rearrangement joins TRBV23-1 to TRBJ2-2, with D uncertain. TRBV23-1 is recorded as an ORF, its role being uncertain. V was trimmed by 11 bases and J by 4 bases, leaving 8 bases between them. This CDR3 region has 11 residues. CDR3: CALQATGELFF. In nucleotides, the CDR3 is TGCGCCCTGCAGGCCACCGGGGAGCTGTTTTTT.

The rearrangement joins TRBV29-1 to TRBJ2-1; possibly TRBD2 for D (5 bases). Per germline, CDR1 SQVTM and CDR2 ANQGSEA. CDR3 length: 14 amino acids. The V and J ends lost 5 bases and 2 bases respectively, with 13 bases between them. CDR3 residues: CSVFRTLTYNEQFF. Here the CDR3 DNA reads TGCAGCGTTTTTAGGACTCTAACCTACAATGAGCAGTTCTTC.

The chain links TRBV7-9 to TRBJ2-7; 7 bases map to TRBD1. The length of the CDR3 is 14 residues. J was trimmed by 1 base and V by 7 bases; bases with no gene match: 7. CDR1 is SEHNR and CDR2 is FQNEAQ in the germline V gene (reference sequence). In DNA, the CDR3 is TGTGCCAGCATTTCGACAGGGCCTTCCTACGAGCAGTACTTC. Amino acids: CASISTGPSYEQYF.

The rearrangement links TRBV6-2 or TRBV6-3 to TRBJ2-3; maybe TRBD2 (6 bases). The CDR3 extends over 15 amino acids. V was pared by 5 bases and J by 7 bases, with 19 bases between. From germline, CDR1 is MNHEY and CDR2 SVGEGT. CDR3 nucleotides: TGTGCCAGCAGTATAGCGGTTGGGGCTGGGAATACGCAGTATTTT. Protein: CASSIAVGAGNTQYF.

V gene TRBV2 combines with J gene TRBJ1-5; TRBD1 matches 7 bases. V shed 7 bases and J 6 bases; nucleotides not matched to a gene: 15. Germline V lookup: CDR1 SNHLY, CDR2 FYNNEI. The CDR3 runs 16 residues. The CDR3: CASTFTREGGVQPQHF. In nucleotides, the CDR3 is TGTGCCAGCACCTTCACGCGGGAAGGGGGCGTTCAGCCCCAGCATTTT.

The genes are TRBV7-3 and TRBJ2-1, with 11 bases identical to TRBD2. The CDR3 is made up of 18 amino acids. The germline gives CDR1 SGHTA, CDR2 FQGTGA. Trimming cost V 5 bases and J 4 bases; bases outside gene matches: 13. Here the CDR3 DNA reads TGTGCCAGCAGCCCCGTCTCGACTAGCGGGGATCCTTACAATGAGCAGTTCTTC. Translation gives CASSPVSTSGDPYNEQFF. Filled out from reference TRBV7-3 and TRBJ2-1, the complete variable domain reads GAGVSQTPSNKVTEKGKYVELRCDPISGHTALYWYRQSLGQGPEFLIYFQGTGAADDSGLPNDRFFAVRPEGSVSTLKIQRTERGDSAVYLCASSPVSTSGDPYNEQFFGPGTRLTVL.

The CDR3, as DNA: TGTGCCAGCAGGCGGGAGGATACAGATACGCAGTATTTT. It translates to CASRREDTDTQYF. V gene TRBV9 combines with J gene TRBJ2-3; TRBD2 agrees at 8 bases. After removal of 5 bases from V and 3 bases from J, the junction contained 2 bases not matched to a gene. Germline CDR1 and CDR2: SGDLS and YYNGEE. CDR3 length equals 13 residues.

The chain is built from TRBV5-1 and TRBJ2-3, with 10 bases matching TRBD2. From germline, CDR1 is SGHRS and CDR2 YFSETQ. Trimming removed 0 bases from V and 5 bases from J; junction bases left unmatched: 6. The CDR3 contains 16 residues. The CDR3 spells CASSLVLAGAEDTQYF. The CDR3 DNA sequence: TGCGCCAGCAGCTTGGTTCTAGCGGGAGCAGAAGATACGCAGTATTTT. Based on the CDR3 plus reference TRBV5-1 and TRBJ2-3, the full variable domain is KAGVTQTPRYLIKTRGQQVTLSCSPISGHRSVSWYQQTPGQGLQFLFEYFSETQRNKGNFPGRFSGRQFSNSRSEMNVSTLELGDSALYLCASSLVLAGAEDTQYFGPGTRLTVL.

This sequence joins TRBV7-9 and TRBJ2-5; D is unclear. V was pared by 5 bases and J by 5 bases, with 12 bases between. Germline-derived CDR1 and CDR2 are SEHNR and FQNEAQ (reference sequence). This CDR3 is 13 amino acids long. CDR3 sequence (DNA): TGTGCCAGCAGCCCTAATACGAGGGAGACCCAGTACTTC. Translated: CASSPNTRETQYF.

This sequence joins TRBV4-1 and TRBJ2-3, with 13 bases matching TRBD2. CDR3 length: 16 residues. The germline gives CDR1 MGHRA, CDR2 YSYEKL. The junction had 1 base not matched to a gene; V was cut back by 3 bases and J by 1 base. The DNA of the CDR3 is TGCGCCAGCAGCCAGGGACTAGCGGGGCGCACAGATACGCAGTATTTT. Encoded protein: CASSQGLAGRTDTQYF.

This chain uses TRBV27 with TRBJ2-3; D not resolved. CDR1 and CDR2 from the germline V gene are MNHEY and SMNVEV (reference sequence). CDR3 length equals 12 residues. Trimming took 2 bases from V and 3 from J, leaving 3 bases between them. The CDR3 spells CASSLRTDTQYF. In nucleotides, the CDR3 is TGTGCCAGCAGTTTACGGACAGATACGCAGTATTTT.

V usage is TRBV19 and J usage is TRBJ2-1, with 10 positions matching TRBD1. This CDR3 spans 17 amino acids. The V gene's germline CDR1 is LNHDA and CDR2 SQIVND (reference sequence). V was clipped by 3 bases and J by 0 bases; unmatched bases: 5. The DNA of the CDR3 is TGTGCCAGTAGTATCTCGTGGGACAGGGGCTCCTACAATGAGCAGTTCTTC. Translation gives CASSISWDRGSYNEQFF.

This chain uses TRBV3-1 (or the pseudogene TRBV3-2) with TRBJ2-1; 7 bases align to TRBD2. Germline CDR1 and CDR2: LGHDT and YNNKEL (reference sequence). Unmatched junction bases numbered 6, after V lost 7 bases and J lost 3 bases. CDR3 length: 14 residues. The CDR3 is CASKQRGDYNEQFF. In DNA, the CDR3 is TGTGCCAGCAAACAACGGGGGGACTACAATGAGCAGTTCTTC.

The chain recombines TRBV28 with TRBJ2-7; the match to TRBD2 covers 7 bases. Per the germline V gene, CDR1 is MDHEN and CDR2 is SYDVKM. The trim removed 5 bases at V and 7 bases at J, leaving 14 bases unmatched. CDR3 length: 15 amino acids. CDR3 nucleotides: TGTGCCAGCAGTCCCGGAAGCGGGGCCCGGGGGGAGCAGTACTTC. This gives the protein CASSPGSGARGEQYF.

The chain has TRBV12-3 or TRBV12-4 and TRBJ2-3; 7 bases are shared with TRBD1. This CDR3 comprises 12 residues. The junction had 5 bases not matched to a gene; V was cut back by 6 bases and J by 8 bases. The DNA of the CDR3 is TGTGCCAGCAGACGACAGGGATTTACGCAGTATTTT. Its translation is CASRRQGFTQYF.

This clone came up once. V and J are TRBV13 and TRBJ2-7; D might be TRBD2 (7 bases). Germline values: CDR1 PRHDT, CDR2 FYEKMQ (reference sequence). The CDR3 extends over 15 amino acids. V was pared by 7 bases and J by 7 bases, with 23 bases between. CDR3 DNA sequence: TGTGCCAGCACCCCCAGCTCATTGGGGAGGGGGGAGCAGTACTTC. This codes for CASTPSSLGRGEQYF.

This chain connects TRBV7-3 to TRBJ1-5, with 9 positions matching TRBD1. The germline V gene encodes CDR1 SGHTA and CDR2 FQGTGA. This CDR3 is built from 17 residues. Trimming took 5 bases from V and 0 from J; bases not matched to a gene: 8. CDR3 amino acids: CASSTGTGRVSNQPQHF. CDR3 in DNA: TGTGCCAGCAGCACCGGGACAGGGAGAGTTAGCAATCAGCCCCAGCATTTT.

This sequence joins TRBV7-6 and TRBJ2-7; TRBD2 might be the D (5 bases). In germline, CDR1 is SGHVS, CDR2 FNYEAQ. The CDR3 has 16 residues. V lost 2 bases to trimming and J lost 4 bases, with 18 bases between them. The CDR3 DNA sequence: TGTGCCAGCAGCTTAATGTTAAGTGGGAGTGGGTACGAGCAGTACTTC. It translates to CASSLMLSGSGYEQYF.

V gene TRBV7-8 combines with J gene TRBJ1-4; D may be TRBD1 (5 bases). The CDR3 loop spans 18 amino acids. CDR1 SGHVS and CDR2 FQNEAQ come from the germline V gene. V was shortened by 1 base and J by 0 bases, with 15 bases between the two germline ends. Here the CDR3 reads CASSLVGSQGTTNEKLFF. DNA of the CDR3: TGTGCCAGCAGCTTAGTGGGATCGCAGGGTACAACTAATGAAAAACTGTTTTTT.

The V and J genes are TRBV5-1 and TRBJ1-5, with 8 bases aligning to TRBD1. Losses at the gene ends were 0 bases for V and 2 bases for J; bases not matched to a gene: 7. CDR1 is SGHRS, CDR2 YFSETQ, per germline. This CDR3 region has 17 residues. This CDR3 reads CASSLGGAGGGNQPQHF. The CDR3 DNA is TGCGCCAGCAGCTTGGGAGGGGCAGGGGGCGGCAATCAGCCCCAGCATTTT.

This clone was counted between two and nine times. This chain uses TRBV28 with TRBJ2-1, with D possibly being TRBD1 (5 bases). The germline CDR1 and CDR2 sequences are MDHEN and SYDVKM. V was shortened by 5 bases and J by 4 bases, with 18 bases between the two germline ends. The CDR3 is made up of 16 amino acids. DNA for the CDR3: TGTGCCAGCAGTGGGTGGGGCCTGGTGGTGTACAATGAGCAGTTCTTC. Translated: CASSGWGLVVYNEQFF.

V and J are TRBV5-1 and TRBJ2-3, with 10 bases identical to TRBD2. The CDR3 totals 17 residues. With V trimmed by 0 bases and J by 6 bases, 10 bases remained unmatched. Germline assignment: CDR1 SGHRS and CDR2 YFSETQ. DNA for the CDR3: TGCGCCAGCAGCTTGGCGACGGGGGGACTAGCGAGCGATACGCAGTATTTT. It is translated as CASSLATGGLASDTQYF.

This sequence joins TRBV21-1 and TRBJ1-5; the table's D call TRBD1 went unverified against the DNA. TRBV21-1 is recorded as a pseudogene. The CDR3 runs to 14 residues. The CDR3: CASITDRDHQPQHF. The CDR3 region has the DNA TGTGCCAGCATCACCGACAGGGATCATCAGCCCCAGCATTTT.

The chain recombines TRBV10-3 with TRBJ2-5; unclear D gene. The V gene's germline CDR1 is ENHRY and CDR2 SYGVKD. The CDR3 has 16 amino acids. V shed 0 bases and J shed 3 bases, with 14 bases lying between them. CDR3 loop: CAISESKDLSEETQYF. In DNA form, the CDR3 reads TGTGCCATCAGTGAGTCGAAAGATTTGTCGGAAGAGACCCAGTACTTC.